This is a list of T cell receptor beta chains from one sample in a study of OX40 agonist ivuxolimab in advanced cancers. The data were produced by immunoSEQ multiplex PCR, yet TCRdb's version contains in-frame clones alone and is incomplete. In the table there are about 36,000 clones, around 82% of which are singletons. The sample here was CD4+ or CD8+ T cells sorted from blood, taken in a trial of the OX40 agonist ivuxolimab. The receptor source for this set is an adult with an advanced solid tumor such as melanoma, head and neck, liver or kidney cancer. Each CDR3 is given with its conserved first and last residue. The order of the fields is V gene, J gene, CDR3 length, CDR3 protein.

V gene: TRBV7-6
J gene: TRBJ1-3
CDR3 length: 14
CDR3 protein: CASSLTISGNTIYF

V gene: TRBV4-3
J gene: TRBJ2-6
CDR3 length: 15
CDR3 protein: CASSHVGSGANVLTF

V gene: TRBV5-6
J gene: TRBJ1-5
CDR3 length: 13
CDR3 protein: CASSFGGDQPQHF

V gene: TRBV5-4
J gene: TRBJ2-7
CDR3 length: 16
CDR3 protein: CASSLPPPSGDYEQYF

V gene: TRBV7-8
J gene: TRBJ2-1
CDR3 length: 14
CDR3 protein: CASSGQGPYNEQFF

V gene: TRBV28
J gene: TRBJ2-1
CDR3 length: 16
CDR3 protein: CASSPPWESSYNEQFF

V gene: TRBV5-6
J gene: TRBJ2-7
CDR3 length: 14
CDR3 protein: CASSLGGDTYEQYF

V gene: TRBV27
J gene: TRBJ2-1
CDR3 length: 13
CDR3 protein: CASSLKEGREQFF

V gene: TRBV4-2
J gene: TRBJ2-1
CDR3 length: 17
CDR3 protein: CASSHGTSGGAYNEQFF

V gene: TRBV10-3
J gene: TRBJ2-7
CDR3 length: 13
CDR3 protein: CAISEGMGYEQYF

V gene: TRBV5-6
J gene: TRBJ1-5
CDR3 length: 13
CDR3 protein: CASSPGTYQPQHF

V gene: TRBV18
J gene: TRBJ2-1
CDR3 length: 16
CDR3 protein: CASSPWASPIPNEQFF

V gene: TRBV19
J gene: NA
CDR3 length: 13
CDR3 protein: CASSMGPGAEQYF

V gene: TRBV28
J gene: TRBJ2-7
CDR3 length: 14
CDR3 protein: CASRSSGETYEQYF

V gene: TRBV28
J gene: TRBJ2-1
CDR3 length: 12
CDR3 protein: CASSLGGRDRFF

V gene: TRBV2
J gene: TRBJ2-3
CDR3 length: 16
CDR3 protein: CASSEGLAGLTDTQYF

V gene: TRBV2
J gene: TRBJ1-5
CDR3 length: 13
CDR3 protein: CASSRGQNQPQHF

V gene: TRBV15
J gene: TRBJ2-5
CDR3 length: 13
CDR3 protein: CATSRFGGETQYF

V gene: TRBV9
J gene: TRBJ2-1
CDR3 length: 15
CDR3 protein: CASSVTEAPYNEQFF

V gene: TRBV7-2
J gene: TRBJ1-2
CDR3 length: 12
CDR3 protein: CASSTRNYGYTF

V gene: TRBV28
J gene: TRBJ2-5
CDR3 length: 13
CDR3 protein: CASRVAGAETQYF

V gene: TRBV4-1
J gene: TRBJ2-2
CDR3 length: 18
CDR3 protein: CASSPSGAGISNTGELFF

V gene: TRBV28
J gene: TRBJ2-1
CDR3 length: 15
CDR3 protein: CASSLLAGGYNEQFF

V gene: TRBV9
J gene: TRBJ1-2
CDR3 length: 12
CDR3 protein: CASSGRDSGYTF

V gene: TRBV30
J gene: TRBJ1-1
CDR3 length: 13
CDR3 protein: CAWSDNAGGDAFF

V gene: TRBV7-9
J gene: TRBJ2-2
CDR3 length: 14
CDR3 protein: CAGDGIRDTGELFF

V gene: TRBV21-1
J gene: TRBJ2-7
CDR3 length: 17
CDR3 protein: CASSKGTWTVGPYEQYF

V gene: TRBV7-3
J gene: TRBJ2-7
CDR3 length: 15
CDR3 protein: CASSLFPGTTYEQYF

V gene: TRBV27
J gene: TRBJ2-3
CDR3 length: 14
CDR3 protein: CASSLPLRPDTQYF

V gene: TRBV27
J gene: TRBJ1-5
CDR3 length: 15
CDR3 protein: CASSLGGYSNQPQHF

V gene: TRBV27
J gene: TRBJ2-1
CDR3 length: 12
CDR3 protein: CASSLPDNEQFF

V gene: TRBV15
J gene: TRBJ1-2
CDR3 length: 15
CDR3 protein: CATSRDQNYLYGYTF

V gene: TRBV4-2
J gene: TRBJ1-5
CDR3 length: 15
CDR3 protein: CASRLDRTSNQPQHF

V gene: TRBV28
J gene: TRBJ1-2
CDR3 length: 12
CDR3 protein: CASSFPGDGYTF

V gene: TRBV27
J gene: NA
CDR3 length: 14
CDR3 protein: CASRPGQGSYEQYF

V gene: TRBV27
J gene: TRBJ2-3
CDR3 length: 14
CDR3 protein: CASSYGSSTDTQYF

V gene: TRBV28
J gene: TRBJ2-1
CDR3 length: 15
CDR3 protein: CASSDGTGTYNEQFF

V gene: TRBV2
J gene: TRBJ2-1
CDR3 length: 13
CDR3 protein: CASSETSYNEQFF

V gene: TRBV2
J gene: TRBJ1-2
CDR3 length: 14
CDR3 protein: CASWDKALNYGYTF

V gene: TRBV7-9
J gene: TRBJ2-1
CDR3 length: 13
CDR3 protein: CASSPGLRNEQFF

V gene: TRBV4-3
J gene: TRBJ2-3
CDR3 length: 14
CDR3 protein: CASSQGGGLDTQYF

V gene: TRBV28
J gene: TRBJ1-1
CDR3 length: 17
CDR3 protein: CASSPLTVGGMNTEAFF

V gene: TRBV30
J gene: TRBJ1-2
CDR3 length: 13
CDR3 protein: CAWRKTGLDGYTF

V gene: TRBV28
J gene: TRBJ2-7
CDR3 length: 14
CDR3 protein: CASSGRTGLYEQYF

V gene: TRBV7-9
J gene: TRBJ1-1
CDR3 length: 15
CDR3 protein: CASSLRGQGLYEAFF

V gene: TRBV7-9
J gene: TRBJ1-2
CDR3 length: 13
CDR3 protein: CASSPLANYGYTF

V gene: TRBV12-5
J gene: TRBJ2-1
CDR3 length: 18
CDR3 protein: CASGLELSLDREYNEQFF

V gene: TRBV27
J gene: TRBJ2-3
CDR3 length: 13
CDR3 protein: CASSSGVGDTQYF

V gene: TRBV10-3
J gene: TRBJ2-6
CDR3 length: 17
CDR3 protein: CATEDRDGESGANVLTF

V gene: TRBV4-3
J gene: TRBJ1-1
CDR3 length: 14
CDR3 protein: CASSRTGRGTEAFF

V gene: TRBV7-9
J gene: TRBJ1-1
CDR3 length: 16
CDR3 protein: CASSVMTPQGNTEAFF

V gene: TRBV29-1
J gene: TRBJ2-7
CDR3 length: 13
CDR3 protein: CSVEADTPYEQYF

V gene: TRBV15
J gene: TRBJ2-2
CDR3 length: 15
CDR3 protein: CATSMDRRNTGELFF

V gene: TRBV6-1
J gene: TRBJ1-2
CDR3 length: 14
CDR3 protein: CASSASGTIYGYTF

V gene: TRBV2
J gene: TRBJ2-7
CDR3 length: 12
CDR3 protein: CASSDEGSEQYF

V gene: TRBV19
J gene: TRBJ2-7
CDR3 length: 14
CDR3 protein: CASSHGTGGYEQYF

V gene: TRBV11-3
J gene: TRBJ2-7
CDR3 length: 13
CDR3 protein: CASSSGQGYEQYF